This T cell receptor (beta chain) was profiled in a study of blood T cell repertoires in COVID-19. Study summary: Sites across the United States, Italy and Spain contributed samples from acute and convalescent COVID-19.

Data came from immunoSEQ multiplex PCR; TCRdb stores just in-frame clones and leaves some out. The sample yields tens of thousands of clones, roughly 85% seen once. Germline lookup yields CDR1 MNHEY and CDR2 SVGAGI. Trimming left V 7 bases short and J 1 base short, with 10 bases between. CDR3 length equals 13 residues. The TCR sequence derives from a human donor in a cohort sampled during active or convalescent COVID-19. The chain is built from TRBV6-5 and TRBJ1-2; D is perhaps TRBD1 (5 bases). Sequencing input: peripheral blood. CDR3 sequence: CASTDSNNYGYTF. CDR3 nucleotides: TGTGCCAGCACCGACAGTAATAACTATGGCTACACCTTC.